The 16 T cell receptor beta chains presented below share a single source sample, sequenced in a study of monozygotic twins with inflammatory bowel disease. After re-calling the 5' RACE reads, TCRdb lists one entry per CDR3 protein, DNA absent. This table holds about 330,000 distinct CDR3 sequences. Sequenced material: blood. Every receptor here comes from a human donor with ulcerative colitis or Crohn's disease, or a healthy co-twin of an affected twin (not recorded which).

The chain links TRBV12-3 or TRBV12-4 to TRBJ1-2; the TCRdb D gene call, TRBD1, has no DNA to confirm it. The CDR3 is 14 amino acids. Here the CDR3 reads CASSRRVEFYGYTF.

J is TRBJ2-7 and V is TRBV20-1. This CDR3 contains 11 residues. Germline V CDR1 and CDR2: DFQATT, SNEGSKA (reference sequence). CDR3 sequence reads: CSAVGPLEQYF.

The rearrangement links TRBV5-4 to TRBJ2-5; the D gene TCRdb calls, TRBD1, cannot be checked with no DNA. The germline V gene has CDR1 SGHNT and CDR2 YYREEE (reference sequence). This CDR3 region has 20 residues. The CDR3 protein is CASSSISALPYDRAQETQYF.

V usage is TRBV5-6 and J usage is TRBJ2-5; TCRdb's D call, TRBD2, is unchecked because there is no DNA. Per germline, CDR1 SGHDT and CDR2 YYEEEE. CDR3 length: 16 amino acids. The CDR3 is CASSLYGLADQETQYF.

The CDR3 region is CSARAGTSYEQFF. V usage is TRBV20-1 and J usage is TRBJ2-1; the TCRdb D gene call, TRBD2, has no DNA to confirm it. The V gene's germline CDR1 is DFQATT and CDR2 SNEGSKA (reference sequence). The length of the CDR3 is 13 residues.

The chain is built from TRBV7-2 and TRBJ2-7; TCRdb calls TRBD1, which cannot be checked without DNA. The CDR3 length is 17 residues. The germline CDR1 and CDR2 sequences are SGHTA and FQGNSA. This chain's CDR3 is CASSSTIQGTKLYEQYF.

The rearrangement uses TRBV5-1 and TRBJ1-5. This CDR3 spans 14 amino acids. Germline CDR1 and CDR2: SGHRS and YFSETQ. Here the CDR3 reads CASSLRAGNQPQHF.

The chain employs TRBV20-1 and TRBJ1-6. The germline V gene encodes CDR1 DFQATT and CDR2 SNEGSKA (reference sequence). CDR3 length equals 14 residues. The CDR3 protein is CSAQDSGESQPLHF.

This chain uses TRBV28 with TRBJ2-1; TCRdb returns TRBD2, unconfirmable since there is no DNA. Germline loops: CDR1 MDHEN, CDR2 SYDVKM. This CDR3 contains 16 residues. CDR3 residues: CASSLAGTPLELGQFF.

This rearrangement joins TRBV30 to TRBJ1-2; with no DNA, the TCRdb D assignment of TRBD1 cannot be verified. Germline assignment: CDR1 GTSNPN and CDR2 SVGIG (reference sequence). The CDR3 runs to 12 residues. CDR3 amino acids: CAWATGGYGYTF.

J is TRBJ2-1 and V is TRBV6-2 or TRBV6-3; lacking DNA, the TRBD2 call made by TCRdb goes unchecked. The CDR3 spans 17 residues. Germline CDR1 is MNHEY and CDR2 is SVGEGT. CDR3 protein: CASSPEAGARSYNEQFF.

The chain uses TRBV20-1 and TRBJ1-6; absent DNA, TCRdb's TRBD1 call cannot be checked. Per the germline V gene, CDR1 is DFQATT and CDR2 is SNEGSKA (reference sequence). CDR3 length equals 15 residues. The CDR3 reads CSARDPNRSHSPLHF.

The chain is built from TRBV5-1 and TRBJ2-1; TCRdb gives TRBD2 as the D gene, but with no DNA this cannot be confirmed. CDR1 is SGHRS and CDR2 is YFSETQ in the germline V gene. CDR3 length: 13 residues. The CDR3: CASSLESGYEQFF. Filled out from reference TRBV5-1 and TRBJ2-1, the complete variable domain reads KAGVTQTPRYLIKTRGQQVTLSCSPISGHRSVSWYQQTPGQGLQFLFEYFSETQRNKGNFPGRFSGRQFSNSRSEMNVSTLELGDSALYLCASSLESGYEQFFGPGTRLTVL.

The chain carries TRBV18 and TRBJ1-5; TCRdb outputs TRBD1, but without DNA this stays unchecked. The CDR3 extends over 16 amino acids. The germline CDR1 and CDR2 sequences are KGHSH and LQKENI. This chain's CDR3 is CASSPGQGSGNQPQHF.

The chain uses TRBV5-1 and TRBJ1-1; TCRdb designates TRBD1, a call that cannot be tested without DNA. The CDR3 runs to 15 residues. CDR1 is SGHRS and CDR2 is YFSETQ in the germline V gene. The CDR3 protein is CASSLTVGANTEAFF.

The CDR3 here is CASSPLGQVQNGEQFF. V and J are TRBV11-2 and TRBJ2-1; no DNA is available, so the TRBD1 call from TCRdb remains unchecked. The CDR3 is made up of 16 amino acids. Per germline, CDR1 SGHAT and CDR2 FQNNGV.